Below, 27 T cell receptor beta chains from the same sample are listed, as sequenced in a study of blood T cell repertoires in COVID-19. The assay was immunoSEQ multiplex PCR, and TCRdb's table has in-frame clones only and misses some. The repertoire holds hundreds of thousands of clones, with more than 75% as singletons. Sequenced: PBMCs or T cells enriched from blood (not recorded which). The origin of the receptors is a man aged 35 to 55 in a cohort exposed to, infected with or recovered from COVID-19 (not recorded which).

This clone was seen a single time. The genes are TRBV3-1 (or the pseudogene TRBV3-2) and TRBJ2-3, with 10 bases fitting TRBD2. Germline lookup yields CDR1 LGHDT and CDR2 YNNKEL (reference sequence). The CDR3 loop spans 22 amino acids. Trimming cost V 0 bases and J 1 base; bases outside gene matches: 19. The CDR3 region is CASSQDVRLAGPIRPGTDTQYF. DNA for the CDR3: TGTGCCAGCAGCCAAGACGTTAGACTAGCGGGTCCGATCCGCCCTGGCACAGATACGCAGTATTTT.

The rearrangement uses TRBV5-6 and TRBJ1-6; D not resolved. Germline loops: CDR1 SGHDT, CDR2 YYEEEE. Trimming pared 0 bases from V and 0 bases from J, leaving 13 bases between. CDR3 length equals 18 residues. The CDR3 DNA reads as TGTGCCAGCAGCTTGGCCCACCGAGCGAGCTCCTATAATTCACCCCTCCACTTT. Protein: CASSLAHRASSYNSPLHF. Complete variable domain (other parts from reference TRBV5-6 and TRBJ1-6): DAGVTQSPTHLIKTRGQQVTLRCSPKSGHDTVSWYQQALGQGPQFIFQYYEEEERQRGNFPDRFSGHQFPNYSSELNVNALLLGDSALYLCASSLAHRASSYNSPLHFGNGTRLTVT.

V usage is TRBV14 and J usage is TRBJ2-5; unclear D gene. This CDR3 is 12 amino acids long. The V end was cut by 6 bases, the J end by 4 bases, with 9 bases between. Germline V CDR1 and CDR2: SGHDN, FVKESK. CDR3 in amino acids: CASSQVGETQYF. The CDR3, as DNA: TGTGCCAGCAGTCAGGTTGGAGAGACCCAGTACTTC.

The V gene is TRBV11-3, the J gene TRBJ1-6; the D gene is possibly TRBD1 (5 bases). The V end was cut by 6 bases, the J end by 6 bases, with 9 bases between. There are 13 residues in the CDR3. The germline V gene has CDR1 SGHNT and CDR2 YENEEA. The CDR3, as DNA: TGTGCCAGCAGAGGTGGGGCTAATTCACCCCTCCACTTT. It encodes CASRGGANSPLHF.

The chain employs TRBV19 and TRBJ2-3, with TRBD2 matching over 7 bases. Losses at the gene ends were 4 bases for V and 4 bases for J; bases not matched to a gene: 11. CDR3 length equals 16 residues. Germline V CDR1 and CDR2: LNHDA, SQIVND (reference sequence). Here the CDR3 DNA reads TGTGCCAGTAGTACCGGGACTAATATTGTTGCAGATACGCAGTATTTT. Amino acids: CASSTGTNIVADTQYF.

The chain couples TRBV14 to TRBJ1-1; D gene unclear. Germline assignment: CDR1 SGHDN and CDR2 FVKESK. CDR3 size: 16 residues. V lost 0 bases to trimming and J lost 0 bases, with 11 bases between them. DNA of the CDR3: TGTGCCAGCAGCCAAGATTTTGGCAGGTTGAACACTGAAGCTTTCTTT. As protein: CASSQDFGRLNTEAFF.

This chain uses TRBV11-1 with TRBJ2-7; possibly TRBD2 for D (5 bases). In germline, CDR1 is SGHAT, CDR2 FQDESV (reference sequence). Deletions cut 8 bases from V and 6 bases from J, with 20 bases between. The CDR3 runs 14 residues. DNA for the CDR3: TGTGCCAGCGGCCCGAAGGGAGCAATTCTCGAGCAGTACTTC. This codes for CASGPKGAILEQYF.

The chain links TRBV10-1 to TRBJ2-2, with 7 positions matching TRBD1. V was pared by 7 bases and J by 0 bases, with 11 bases of the junction left unmatched. The CDR3 runs to 17 residues. Germline V gene lookup returns CDR1 WNHNN and CDR2 SYGVQD (reference sequence). As DNA, the CDR3 is TGCGCCAGCAAGGTTCCCCGGGACAGCCCGAACACCGGGGAGCTGTTTTTT. This sequence encodes CASKVPRDSPNTGELFF.

The chain recombines TRBV19 with TRBJ2-7; D is possibly TRBD2 (5 bases). V was pared by 5 bases and J by 3 bases, with 11 bases between. There are 13 residues in the CDR3. Germline CDR1 and CDR2: LNHDA and SQIVND (reference sequence). The CDR3 bases are TGTGCCAGTAGTCAACTAGGAGGCTACGAGCAGTACTTC. It is translated as CASSQLGGYEQYF.

The chain uses TRBV28 and TRBJ2-1, with TRBD1 matching 9 bases. Germline CDR1 reads MDHEN; CDR2 reads SYDVKM. The CDR3 loop spans 15 amino acids. Trimming cost V 5 bases and J 4 bases; bases outside gene matches: 6. The CDR3 loop is CASSATGTGYNEQFF. For the CDR3, the DNA is TGTGCCAGCAGTGCCACCGGGACAGGGTACAATGAGCAGTTCTTC.

The rearrangement joins TRBV7-8 to TRBJ2-1; D possibly corresponds to TRBD2 (6 bases). The V gene's germline CDR1 is SGHVS and CDR2 FQNEAQ. V was shortened by 3 bases and J by 7 bases, with 16 bases between the two germline ends. The CDR3 length is 15 residues. CDR3 DNA: TGTGCCAGCAGCTTCGAGACTAGTCTTCTAAATGAGCAGTTCTTC. Encoded protein: CASSFETSLLNEQFF. Looking up the rest from reference TRBV7-8 and TRBJ2-1 gives the full variable domain: GAGVSQSPRYKVAKRGQDVALRCDPISGHVSLFWYQQALGQGPEFLTYFQNEAQLDKSGLPSDRFFAERPEGSVSTLKIQRTQQEDSAVYLCASSFETSLLNEQFFGPGTRLTVL.

The rearrangement uses TRBV6-2 or TRBV6-3 and TRBJ2-7; 10 bases are shared with TRBD2. J was trimmed by 3 bases and V by 2 bases; bases with no gene match: 7. This CDR3 contains 16 residues. Germline values: CDR1 MNHEY, CDR2 SVGEGT. CDR3 protein: CASSYGLAEIFYEQYF. The CDR3 nucleotides are TGTGCCAGCAGTTACGGACTAGCGGAAATATTCTACGAGCAGTACTTC.

V usage is TRBV6-1 and J usage is TRBJ2-4; TRBD1 is a possible D gene (6 bases). The V end lost 2 bases, the J end lost 3 bases, and 11 bases lay between the germline ends. There are 15 residues in the CDR3. Germline loops: CDR1 MNHNS, CDR2 SASEGT. The CDR3 DNA sequence: TGTGCCAGCAGTGAAATAGTAGGGGGCAAAAACATTCAGTACTTC. It specifies CASSEIVGGKNIQYF.

The chain has TRBV10-3 and TRBJ2-7; maybe TRBD1 (6 bases). Germline CDR1 is ENHRY and CDR2 is SYGVKD. This CDR3 spans 13 amino acids. V shed 3 bases and J shed 6 bases, with 12 bases lying between them. The CDR3 is CAISDVRGVEQYF. The CDR3 region has the DNA TGTGCCATCAGTGACGTCAGGGGTGTCGAGCAGTACTTC.

CDR3 sequence (DNA): TGTGCCAGCAGCTTAAAATGGGGGGGGTCAAATGAGCAGTTCTTC. Translation: CASSLKWGGSNEQFF. The chain employs TRBV7-2 and TRBJ2-1, with TRBD2 matching over 7 bases. The CDR3 consists of 15 residues. Germline values: CDR1 SGHTA, CDR2 FQGNSA. V trimming: 2 bases; J trimming: 7 bases; junction bases outside the gene matches: 8.

The rearrangement joins TRBV6-2 or TRBV6-3 to TRBJ2-1, with 12 bases identical to TRBD2. CDR1 and CDR2 (germline): MNHEY, SVGEGT. This CDR3 is built from 15 residues. The trim removed 4 bases at V and 3 bases at J, leaving 1 base unmatched. The CDR3 sequence is CASSSTSGSYNEQFF. CDR3 in DNA: TGTGCCAGCAGTTCGACTAGCGGGAGCTACAATGAGCAGTTCTTC.

This sequence joins TRBV15 and TRBJ2-5; TRBD2 might be the D (6 bases). Trimming removed 1 base at V and 5 bases at J, with 11 bases between. Germline assignment: CDR1 LNHNV and CDR2 YYDKDF (reference sequence). CDR3 length: 14 residues. The CDR3 loop is CATSRVGGWETQYF. The CDR3 coding sequence is TGTGCCACCAGCAGAGTGGGGGGATGGGAGACCCAGTACTTC.

The J gene is TRBJ1-2, the V gene TRBV3-1 (or the pseudogene TRBV3-2); TRBD1 agrees at 7 bases. This CDR3 has 15 residues. Trimming took 0 bases from V and 6 from J; bases not matched to a gene: 7. CDR1 LGHDT and CDR2 YNNKEL come from the germline V gene (reference sequence). The CDR3 spells CASSQDYQTGHGYTF. CDR3 DNA: TGTGCCAGCAGCCAAGATTATCAGACAGGGCATGGCTACACCTTC.

This sequence joins TRBV5-1 and TRBJ2-3; TRBD2 might be the D (5 bases). The ends were cut back, 0 bases at V and 2 bases at J, with 7 bases in the middle. CDR3 length: 14 amino acids. Looked up from germline, CDR1 is SGHRS and CDR2 is YFSETQ. The CDR3 DNA reads as TGCGCCAGCAGCTTGGGACTAACCACAGATACGCAGTATTTT. Its protein is CASSLGLTTDTQYF.

There are a few counts of this clone. The chain joins TRBV20-1 to TRBJ2-1, with a weak D call TRBD1 (6 bases). V shed 3 bases and J shed 2 bases, with 17 bases lying between them. There are 16 residues in the CDR3. Germline V lookup: CDR1 DFQATT, CDR2 SNEGSKA (reference sequence). The DNA for the CDR3 is TGCAGTGCTAGTGAGGACAGCCTCTTTCCCTACAATGAGCAGTTCTTC. Its protein product is CSASEDSLFPYNEQFF.

The chain couples TRBV11-2 to TRBJ2-7; 8 nucleotides align to TRBD2. Germline trimming cut 5 bases from V and 2 bases from J; bases unmatched to any gene: 8. The CDR3 consists of 15 residues. The germline V gene encodes CDR1 SGHAT and CDR2 FQNNGV. The CDR3, as DNA: TGTGCCAGCAGCACCCCGGGACTAGGGGCCTACGAGCAGTACTTC. Protein product: CASSTPGLGAYEQYF. Variable domain in full (rest from reference TRBV11-2 and TRBJ2-7): EAGVAQSPRYKIIEKRQSVAFWCNPISGHATLYWYQQILGQGPKLLIQFQNNGVVDDSQLPKDRFSAERLKGVDSTLKIQPAKLEDSAVYLCASSTPGLGAYEQYFGPGTRLTVT.

This clone has a count of ten or more. The chain recombines TRBV6-2 or TRBV6-3 with TRBJ2-2; TRBD1 matches at 8 bases. The CDR3 totals 20 residues. The germline V gene encodes CDR1 MNHEY and CDR2 SVGEGT. J gave up 0 bases and V 4 bases, and 16 bases lay outside the gene matches. In DNA form, the CDR3 reads TGTGCCAGCAGTTTCGCACCGGGACAGGAATACTCCTCGAACACCGGGGAGCTGTTTTTT. This codes for CASSFAPGQEYSSNTGELFF.

The V gene is TRBV19, the J gene TRBJ1-5; 8 bases line up with TRBD1. This CDR3 is built from 13 residues. The J segment lost 3 bases and the V segment lost 10 bases, leaving 5 bases of the junction unmatched. Germline CDR1 and CDR2: LNHDA and SQIVND (reference sequence). CDR3 DNA: TGTGCCACTGACAGGGGATTCAATCAGCCCCAGCATTTT. Amino acids: CATDRGFNQPQHF.

The CDR3 DNA reads TGCGCCAGCAGCTTGGTCCCGAGCTCTGGGGCCAACGTCCTGACTTTC. Translated, it gives CASSLVPSSGANVLTF. V and J are TRBV5-1 and TRBJ2-6, with D unclear. The CDR3 length is 16 residues. V lost 0 bases to trimming and J lost 0 bases, with 7 bases between them. From germline, CDR1 is SGHRS and CDR2 YFSETQ.

The V and J genes are TRBV2 and TRBJ1-6; possible D gene TRBD1, 6 bases. V was shortened by 2 bases and J by 11 bases, with 13 bases between the two germline ends. The CDR3 sequence is 14 residues long. CDR1 SNHLY and CDR2 FYNNEI come from the germline V gene. This chain's CDR3 is CASSETGTPTPLHF. CDR3 DNA sequence: TGTGCCAGCAGTGAAACCGGGACACCAACACCCCTCCACTTT.

V is TRBV7-8 and J is TRBJ2-7; TRBD2 matches at 7 bases. Germline CDR1 is SGHVS and CDR2 is FQNEAQ. The CDR3 consists of 15 residues. V dropped 1 base and J dropped 2; count of bases not matched to a gene: 5. CDR3 DNA: TGTGCCAGCAGCTTAGGCCTAGCGGATGCCTACGAGCAGTACTTC. Translated: CASSLGLADAYEQYF. The variable domain in full, with the rest retrieved from reference TRBV7-8 and TRBJ2-7, is GAGVSQSPRYKVAKRGQDVALRCDPISGHVSLFWYQQALGQGPEFLTYFQNEAQLDKSGLPSDRFFAERPEGSVSTLKIQRTQQEDSAVYLCASSLGLADAYEQYFGPGTRLTVT.

This clone was counted a single time. V gene TRBV27 combines with J gene TRBJ2-2; no firm D call. CDR1 and CDR2 (germline): MNHEY, SMNVEV (reference sequence). The CDR3 contains 15 residues. Trimming removed 0 bases from V and 3 bases from J, with 8 bases in between. The CDR3 protein is CASSLSTSYTGELFF. The CDR3, as DNA: TGTGCCAGCAGTTTATCTACTTCGTACACCGGGGAGCTGTTTTTT.